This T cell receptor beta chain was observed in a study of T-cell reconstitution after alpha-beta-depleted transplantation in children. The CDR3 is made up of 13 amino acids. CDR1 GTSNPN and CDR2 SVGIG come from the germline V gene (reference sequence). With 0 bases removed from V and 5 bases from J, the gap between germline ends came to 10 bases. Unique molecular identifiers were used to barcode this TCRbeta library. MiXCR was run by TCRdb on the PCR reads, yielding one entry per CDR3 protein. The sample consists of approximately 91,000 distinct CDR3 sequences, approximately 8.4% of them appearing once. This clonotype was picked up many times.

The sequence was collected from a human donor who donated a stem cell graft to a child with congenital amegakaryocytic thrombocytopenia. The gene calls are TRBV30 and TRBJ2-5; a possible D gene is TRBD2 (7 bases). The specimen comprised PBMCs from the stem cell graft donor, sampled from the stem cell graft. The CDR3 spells CAWSVGGRETQYF. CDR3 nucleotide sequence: TGTGCCTGGAGTGTCGGGGGGCGCGAGACCCAGTACTTC.